This T cell receptor beta chain was documented in a study of shared clonotypes between healthy human individuals. About the research overall: Samples came from two female and a few male donors aged 18 to 49.

Sequencing used immunoSEQ multiplex PCR; TCRdb keeps in-frame clones, though not all of them. The repertoire holds 2 million to 2.5 million clones, 80% to 95% seen once, with around 0.4% in the top ten. Only Caucasian adults living in Nashville, Tennessee made up the donor group. The V end was cut by 2 bases, the J end by 2 bases, with 5 bases between. The CDR3 is 13 amino acids. Germline CDR1 and CDR2: MGHRA and YSYEKL. V is TRBV4-1 and J is TRBJ2-3; D unresolved. The clonotype comes from a man aged 18 to 35 in good health. Some clones in this sample may be carry-over from other donors' samples. Input material: naive CD4+ T cells from PBMCs. The subset here: CD45RA+ positively selected. The CDR3 sequence is CASSQTNTDTQYF. Here the CDR3 DNA reads TGCGCCAGCAGCCAAACAAACACAGATACGCAGTATTTT.